This T cell receptor beta chain was obtained from a study of blood T cell repertoires in COVID-19. Study information: Acute-phase and convalescent COVID-19 samples originated in the United States, Italy and Spain. The analysed material was cDNA or gDNA that came from T cells, B-cell-depleted T cells, or PBMCs.

Original methodology: Amplification of reference gene primers provided the estimated nucleated cell counts. TCRdb keeps only in-frame clones here, not all; method: immunoSEQ multiplex PCR. V, J and clone size are taken as reported in that table, and D and trimming were inferred from the DNA itself. The sample has some 490,000 clones; 75% to 90% are singletons. Deletions cut 4 bases from V and 2 bases from J, with 13 bases between. This CDR3 comprises 14 residues. Looked up from germline, CDR1 is SGHRS and CDR2 is YFSETQ. The TCR was taken from a human donor in a cohort sampled during active COVID-19. V gene TRBV5-1 combines with J gene TRBJ2-7; a weak D match, TRBD2 (6 bases). The sequenced material came from peripheral blood. The CDR3 coding sequence is TGCGCCAGCAGCCCGACTAGTACGACCTACGAGCAGTACTTC. It encodes CASSPTSTTYEQYF.